These 16 T cell receptor beta chains share one sample of origin, sequenced in a study of cytomegalovirus exposure and HLA in healthy donors. Measured with immunoSEQ multiplex PCR; TCRdb has only the in-frame clones, and not every one. The sample includes 60,000 to 85,000 clones, 85% to 95% of them seen just once. The source material was PBMCs. Receptors were obtained from a man aged 18 to 30 in good health and CMV-seropositive.

This chain connects TRBV5-1 to TRBJ2-2; no reliable D call. Germline CDR1 reads SGHRS; CDR2 reads YFSETQ. V was cut by 3 bases and J by 1 base, with 10 bases left in between. The CDR3 is made up of 15 amino acids. CDR3 DNA: TGCGCCAGCAGCTCCACGAGGAGGAACACCGGGGAGCTGTTTTTT. It codes for CASSSTRRNTGELFF. Full variable domain (missing parts from reference TRBV5-1 and TRBJ2-2): KAGVTQTPRYLIKTRGQQVTLSCSPISGHRSVSWYQQTPGQGLQFLFEYFSETQRNKGNFPGRFSGRQFSNSRSEMNVSTLELGDSALYLCASSSTRRNTGELFFGEGSRLTVL.

The J gene is TRBJ2-7, the V gene TRBV5-1; possibly TRBD2 for D (5 bases). The CDR3 sequence is 14 residues long. CDR1 and CDR2 from the germline V gene are SGHRS and YFSETQ. V was clipped by 5 bases and J by 0 bases, with 12 bases between them. The chain's CDR3 is CASRGGPSSYEQYF. The CDR3 region has the DNA TGCGCCAGCAGGGGCGGGCCAAGCTCCTACGAGCAGTACTTC.

The V call is TRBV28, the J call TRBJ1-1; unclear D gene. From germline, CDR1 is MDHEN and CDR2 SYDVKM. CDR3 length: 15 amino acids. The V end was cut by 7 bases, the J end by 4 bases, with 19 bases between. The DNA of the CDR3 is TGTGCCAGCACCCCCCTCTTATTGGGAGCCACTGAAGCTTTCTTT. Protein sequence: CASTPLLLGATEAFF. Drawing the rest from reference TRBV28 and TRBJ1-1, the complete variable domain is DVKVTQSSRYLVKRTGEKVFLECVQDMDHENMFWYRQDPGLGLRLIYFSYDVKMKEKGDIPEGYSVSREKKERFSLILESASTNQTSMYLCASTPLLLGATEAFFGQGTRLTVV.

This sequence joins TRBV7-9 and TRBJ2-3, with D perhaps matching TRBD1 (5 bases). Germline V gene data show CDR1 as SEHNR and CDR2 as FQNEAQ (reference sequence). Trimming took 3 bases from V and 4 from J, leaving 11 bases between them. The CDR3 sequence is 14 residues long. This CDR3 is CASSFPRAADTQYF. The CDR3 DNA sequence: TGTGCCAGCAGCTTCCCCAGGGCGGCAGATACGCAGTATTTT.

V is TRBV5-1 and J is TRBJ1-2; 12 positions agree with TRBD1. CDR1 and CDR2 from the germline V gene are SGHRS and YFSETQ. This CDR3 region has 16 residues. J was trimmed by 1 base and V by 4 bases; bases with no gene match: 5. CDR3 coding DNA: TGCGCCAGCAGCGCGGGACAGGGGGCGGGTAACTATGGCTACACCTTC. Translation: CASSAGQGAGNYGYTF.

The chain combines TRBV10-3 with TRBJ2-3; 7 bases line up with TRBD2. The CDR3 is 14 amino acids. The V and J ends lost 8 bases and 8 bases, in that order; junction bases with no gene match: 13. Germline V gene data show CDR1 as ENHRY and CDR2 as SYGVKD. This CDR3 is CAIGGVGGDGTQYF. The CDR3 DNA follows: TGTGCCATCGGGGGGGTTGGAGGCGATGGTACGCAGTATTTT.

V and J are TRBV9 and TRBJ2-4; 7 positions match TRBD2. The V gene end was trimmed by 3 bases and the J gene end by 5 bases; junction bases not matched to a gene: 2. The CDR3 contains 13 residues. Looked up from germline, CDR1 is SGDLS and CDR2 is YYNGEE. CDR3: CASSAAGENIQYF. CDR3 in DNA: TGTGCCAGCAGCGCGGCGGGGGAAAACATTCAGTACTTC.

The rearrangement joins TRBV10-3 to TRBJ2-3, with 10 bases fitting TRBD1. Germline V gene sequence: CDR1 ENHRY, CDR2 SYGVKD. The length of the CDR3 is 20 residues. V lost 6 bases to trimming and J lost 2 bases; unmatched junction nucleotides: 20. The CDR3 is CAISEHRDRGSSADTDTQYF. The CDR3 bases are TGTGCCATCAGCGAACACCGGGACAGGGGATCCTCTGCGGACACAGATACGCAGTATTTT.

This chain uses TRBV5-4 with TRBJ1-2, with TRBD1 matching 7 bases. CDR1 and CDR2 from the germline V gene are SGHNT and YYREEE (reference sequence). V gave up 5 bases and J gave up 3 bases; unmatched junction bases: 7. The CDR3 runs 14 residues. CDR3 protein: CASRWTGKDYGYTF. The CDR3 nucleotides read TGTGCCAGCAGATGGACAGGTAAAGACTATGGCTACACCTTC.

The chain employs TRBV2 and TRBJ2-1, with D perhaps TRBD2 (6 bases). This CDR3 has 15 amino acids. Looked up from germline, CDR1 is SNHLY and CDR2 is FYNNEI. V gave up 3 bases and J gave up 4 bases, with 13 bases separating them. CDR3 sequence reads: CASSDPYGGYNEQFF. The CDR3 region has the DNA TGTGCCAGCAGTGACCCTTACGGGGGATACAATGAGCAGTTCTTC.

V gene TRBV5-5 combines with J gene TRBJ2-3; no clear D gene. V was trimmed by 4 bases and J by 6 bases, leaving 12 bases between them. Germline lookup yields CDR1 SGHKS and CDR2 YYEKEE (reference sequence). The CDR3 length is 13 residues. CDR3 nucleotide sequence: TGTGCCAGCAGCGTTGGGCCCCTCGATACGCAGTATTTT. Protein sequence: CASSVGPLDTQYF.

This rearrangement joins TRBV27 to TRBJ2-1, with TRBD2 matching 12 bases. The V gene's germline CDR1 is MNHEY and CDR2 SMNVEV (reference sequence). The J segment lost 4 bases and the V segment lost 4 bases, leaving 11 bases of the junction unmatched. The length of the CDR3 is 18 residues. CDR3 in DNA: TGTGCCAGCAGTTCCTACCTTAGGACTAGCGGGACATACAATGAGCAGTTCTTC. It translates to CASSSYLRTSGTYNEQFF.

This clone was detected only once. V is TRBV5-1 and J is TRBJ2-3; weak D call: TRBD2 (5 bases). The CDR3 is 16 residues long. Trimming left V 0 bases short and J 2 bases short, with 13 bases between. CDR1 is SGHRS and CDR2 is YFSETQ in the germline V gene. The CDR3 reads CASSLGFGKLTDTQYF. CDR3 nucleotides: TGCGCCAGCAGCTTGGGGTTCGGGAAACTCACAGATACGCAGTATTTT.

This clone has just one count. V gene TRBV29-1 combines with J gene TRBJ2-3; D may be TRBD2 (6 bases). Looked up from germline, CDR1 is SQVTM and CDR2 is ANQGSEA. This CDR3 is built from 14 residues. V lost 5 bases and J lost 6, with 18 bases in between. CDR3 nucleotide sequence: TGCAGCGTTCTAGCGACGGTCAGGGCGGATACGCAGTATTTT. Protein sequence: CSVLATVRADTQYF.

The rearrangement uses TRBV27 and TRBJ2-2; D possibly corresponds to TRBD1 (5 bases). The CDR3 is 15 residues long. With 1 base removed from V and 4 bases from J, the gap between germline ends came to 10 bases. Germline CDR1 MNHEY, CDR2 SMNVEV (reference sequence). In DNA form, the CDR3 reads TGTGCCAGCAGTTTATTAGGGGCGAGCACCGGGGAGCTGTTTTTT. Amino acids: CASSLLGASTGELFF.

The chain links TRBV13 to TRBJ1-4; 11 bases agree with TRBD1. The V and J ends lost 11 bases and 8 bases, in that order; junction bases with no gene match: 7. This CDR3 has 13 amino acids. Germline V gene sequence: CDR1 PRHDT, CDR2 FYEKMQ (reference sequence). The CDR3 DNA reads TGTGCCGGTAAGGGACAGGGGGAAGAAAAACTGTTTTTT. Encoded protein: CAGKGQGEEKLFF.